This T cell receptor (beta chain) originates from a study of a mutant IDH1 vaccine in newly diagnosed glioma. Study outcomes and limitations: 80% to 95% of patients showed vaccine-induced immune responses across multiple MHC alleles. Pseudoprogression appeared independent of alterations in top peripheral clonotypes.

The repertoire was sequenced with immunoSEQ multiplex PCR; TCRdb's copy has only in-frame clones and lacks some. Among around 78,000 clones listed, 65% to 90% were seen once. This CDR3 comprises 10 residues. The germline V gene has CDR1 SGHVS and CDR2 FNYEAQ. The V end lost 9 bases, the J end lost 7 bases, and 6 bases lay between the germline ends. Time point defined: week 23, last vaccination. Doses comprised 300 ug of mutant IDH1 20-mer peptide each, plus topical imiquimod. With regard to this clone: Its antigen is undetermined.

The gene calls are TRBV7-6 and TRBJ2-2; no definite D call. The sample was PBMCs, taken from a glioma patient whose treatment included an IDH1 peptide vaccine. The receptor's source is a man aged 30 to 45 with glioma. Some clones in this sample may be carry-over from other donors' samples. CDR3 amino acids: CASYDGELFF. CDR3 sequence (DNA): TGTGCCAGTTATGACGGGGAGCTGTTTTTT.